The clone carrying this TCR beta chain has ten or more counts. Using RNA transcripts as the source, TCR beta CDR3 regions were amplified. Carried out on the TCR CDR3, a first-round RT-PCR used the HTBI primer set. TCRdb itself ran the multiplex PCR reads through MiXCR, one entry per CDR3 protein. The sample shows about 590,000 distinct CDR3 sequences, 15% to 18% of them seen only once. The PBMCs were sourced from fresh peripheral blood (around 10 ml). This entry belongs to a study of T cells in Graves' hyperthyroidism and ophthalmopathy. Looked up from germline, CDR1 is DFQATT and CDR2 is SNEGSKA (reference sequence). This CDR3 has 13 amino acids.

The V and J genes are TRBV20-1 and TRBJ1-1, with D tentatively TRBD1 (6 bases). This sequence was found in a woman aged 25 to 39 with Graves' hyperthyroidism. Sequences were obtained from blood. The DNA for the CDR3 is TGCATCCTCGAGGGGGGGCGCAGCACTGAAGCTTTCTTT. It codes for CILEGGRSTEAFF.